The 26 T cell receptor beta chains reported below all come from one sample, sequenced in a study of T-cell memory formation after mild COVID-19. TCRdb re-derived calls from the 5' RACE reads in MiXCR, one entry per CDR3 protein. This sample has roughly 620,000 distinct CDR3 sequences, with about 20% found just once. The sequencing sample was made of PBMCs or a T cell subset sorted from them (not recorded which). The receptor set was obtained from an adult woman who had mild COVID-19 (a few samples of this study predate the infection). Cell type and time point are not known.

The chain joins TRBV11-1 to TRBJ2-2, with 11 positions matching TRBD2. The V gene's germline CDR1 is SGHAT and CDR2 FQDESV (reference sequence). This CDR3 has 15 residues. Trimming at V came to 5 bases and at J to 5 bases, leaving 4 bases not matched to a gene. CDR3 coding DNA: TGTGCCAGCAGCCTTAGCGGGAGGGCGACCGGGGAGCTGTTTTTT. This sequence encodes CASSLSGRATGELFF.

The chain couples TRBV12-3 or TRBV12-4 to TRBJ1-2; unclear D gene. CDR3 length: 17 amino acids. The V end was cut by 1 base, the J end by 3 bases, with 18 bases between. CDR3: CASSLDGGGSSHYGYTF. CDR3 in DNA: TGTGCCAGCAGTTTAGATGGTGGAGGGAGTAGCCACTATGGCTACACCTTC.

V and J are TRBV9 and TRBJ1-2; no definite D call. V gave up 0 bases and J gave up 7 bases, with 16 bases separating them. Germline V gives CDR1 SGDLS, CDR2 YYNGEE. This CDR3 is 15 amino acids long. CDR3: CASSVEVLPSGGYTF. In DNA, the CDR3 is TGTGCCAGCAGCGTAGAAGTGCTCCCGTCGGGTGGCTACACCTTC.

This clonotype was recorded a few times. The chain employs TRBV20-1 and TRBJ2-7, with 12 bases identical to TRBD2. The V gene end was trimmed by 4 bases and the J gene end by 3 bases; junction bases not matched to a gene: 1. This CDR3 contains 13 residues. Germline-derived CDR1 and CDR2 are DFQATT and SNEGSKA (reference sequence). CDR3 sequence: CSAMTSGSYEQYF. In nucleotides, the CDR3 is TGCAGTGCTATGACTAGCGGGAGCTACGAGCAGTACTTC.

The table lists this clonotype with a few counts. The V and J genes are TRBV6-2 or TRBV6-3 and TRBJ2-1, with D possibly TRBD1 on 6 matching bases. V was cut by 2 bases and J by 2 bases, with 13 bases left in between. The V gene's germline CDR1 is MNHEY and CDR2 SVGEGT. This CDR3 spans 16 amino acids. The CDR3: CASSYDARGPYNEQFF. For the CDR3, the DNA is TGTGCCAGCAGTTACGACGCCAGGGGCCCCTACAATGAGCAGTTCTTC.

This clonotype was picked up a small number of times. The CDR3 DNA reads TGTGCCAGCAGCCTAGGGGGACTAGCGGGAGCCCCGTATTTT. It yields the protein CASSLGGLAGAPYF. The gene calls are TRBV7-6 and TRBJ2-3, with TRBD2 identical over 14 bases. Looked up from germline, CDR1 is SGHVS and CDR2 is FNYEAQ. This CDR3 spans 14 amino acids. J lost 14 bases, V lost 5 bases, and 9 bases had no gene match.

The rearrangement links TRBV3-1 to TRBJ1-1, with D maybe TRBD1 (5 bases). V was shortened by 1 base and J by 0 bases, with 12 bases between the two germline ends. This CDR3 is built from 16 residues. The germline V gene encodes CDR1 LGHDT and CDR2 YNNKEL (reference sequence). The CDR3 bases are TGTGCCAGCAGCCAAGCGGGGACGGCAATGAACACTGAAGCTTTCTTT. It specifies CASSQAGTAMNTEAFF.

This clonotype was seen a single time. The V gene is TRBV4-3, the J gene TRBJ1-3; tentative D call: TRBD1 (6 bases). The CDR3 totals 16 residues. Germline V lookup: CDR1 LGHNA, CDR2 YSLEER. V lost 1 base and J lost 0, with 10 bases in between. The CDR3 coding sequence is TGCGCCAGCAGCCAAGTTACAGGGATCTCTGGAAACACCATATATTTT. This gives the protein CASSQVTGISGNTIYF.

The chain links TRBV12-3 or TRBV12-4 to TRBJ1-1, with D uncertain. CDR3 size: 14 residues. Trimming removed 2 bases at V and 3 bases at J, with 10 bases between. The CDR3 region has the DNA TGTGCCAGCAGTTTAAAGGTGTGGGACACTGAAGCTTTCTTT. It specifies CASSLKVWDTEAFF.

This clonotype has only a few counts. This chain connects TRBV5-1 to TRBJ1-4; 8 bases map to TRBD1. With V trimmed by 4 bases and J by 5 bases, 7 bases remained unmatched. CDR1 and CDR2 from the germline V gene are SGHRS and YFSETQ. CDR3 length: 15 residues. CDR3 amino acids: CASSRDRGGNEKLFF. CDR3 bases: TGCGCCAGCAGCCGCGACAGGGGTGGCAATGAAAAACTGTTTTTT.

This clonotype was seen at least ten times. The chain has TRBV7-6 and TRBJ2-2; D uncertain. There are 12 residues in the CDR3. The V gene lost 6 bases and the J gene lost 6 bases, with 8 bases spanning the gap. CDR1 and CDR2 from the germline V gene are SGHVS and FNYEAQ. The CDR3 region is CASRTGPGELFF. DNA for the CDR3: TGTGCCAGCAGGACGGGCCCCGGGGAGCTGTTTTTT.

The chain uses TRBV7-9 and TRBJ1-1; TRBD1 is a possible D gene (5 bases). The CDR3 consists of 13 residues. Germline assignment: CDR1 SEHNR and CDR2 FQNEAQ (reference sequence). Trimming pared 5 bases from V and 8 bases from J, leaving 15 bases between. The DNA for the CDR3 is TGTGCCAGCAGCGCACAGGCCTACCACGAAGCTTTCTTT. Protein product: CASSAQAYHEAFF.

This clonotype was found a few times. The V call is TRBV21-1, the J call TRBJ2-1; TRBD1 was called by the table and not checked on the DNA. TRBV21-1 is a pseudogene. The CDR3 consists of 18 residues. CDR3 sequence reads: CASSKKLIGSGRYNEQFF. The CDR3 DNA reads as TGTGCCAGCAGCAAAAAATTGATCGGATCCGGGAGATACAATGAGCAGTTCTTC.

The chain links TRBV5-1 to TRBJ2-7; 12 bases are a match to TRBD1. The germline V gene has CDR1 SGHRS and CDR2 YFSETQ. J gave up 4 bases and V 5 bases, and 7 bases lay outside the gene matches. The CDR3 totals 15 residues. CDR3 bases: TGCGCCAGCAGTTGGGGACAGGGGGCGGGATACGAGCAGTACTTC. It yields the protein CASSWGQGAGYEQYF.

This clonotype was counted only a few times. The V and J genes are TRBV5-1 and TRBJ2-2, with D perhaps being TRBD1 or TRBD2 (6 bases each). The V and J ends lost 6 bases and 2 bases respectively, with 14 bases between them. This CDR3 is 15 amino acids long. The germline gives CDR1 SGHRS, CDR2 YFSETQ. DNA for the CDR3: TGCGCCAGCAAGTACGGGGGCCTAAACACCGGGGAGCTGTTTTTT. This gives the protein CASKYGGLNTGELFF.

This clonotype was counted at least ten times. The J gene is TRBJ2-7, the V gene TRBV7-2; TRBD1 is a possible D gene (6 bases). The ends were cut back, 4 bases at V and 3 bases at J, with 10 bases in the middle. Germline V CDR1 and CDR2: SGHTA, FQGNSA. The CDR3 spans 13 residues. The CDR3 coding sequence is TGTGCCAGCAGCTACGGACAGAACTACGAGCAGTACTTC. Translation gives CASSYGQNYEQYF.

This clonotype was recorded at least ten times. V gene TRBV7-6 combines with J gene TRBJ2-7; tentatively, D is TRBD1 (5 bases). The CDR3 is 16 amino acids. In germline, CDR1 is SGHVS, CDR2 FNYEAQ. V lost 2 bases and J lost 6, with 20 bases in between. The CDR3 sequence: CASSLLPKASRGEQYF. CDR3 coding DNA: TGTGCCAGCAGCTTACTACCTAAGGCATCTAGGGGCGAGCAGTACTTC.

This clonotype was counted only a few times. V and J are TRBV24-1 and TRBJ1-6; D not resolved. Germline V lookup: CDR1 KGHDR, CDR2 SFDVKD. CDR3 length: 13 residues. V gave up 4 bases and J gave up 6 bases, with 6 bases separating them. CDR3 in amino acids: CATSEQPNSPLHF. The CDR3 bases are TGTGCCACCAGTGAACAGCCTAATTCACCCCTCCACTTT.

This clonotype showed up many times. The chain carries TRBV5-1 and TRBJ1-1; D remains ambiguous. The germline V gene has CDR1 SGHRS and CDR2 YFSETQ. This CDR3 has 13 residues. V dropped 4 bases and J dropped 1 base, with 8 bases sitting between them. The CDR3 DNA sequence: TGCGCCAGCAGCATAACACAGAACACTGAAGCTTTCTTT. The encoded protein is CASSITQNTEAFF.

The table lists this clonotype with a few counts. V gene TRBV18 combines with J gene TRBJ1-1; D gene ambiguous. The CDR3 is 13 amino acids. In germline, CDR1 is KGHSH, CDR2 LQKENI. V lost 3 bases and J 10 bases, leaving 15 bases between the germline ends. CDR3 amino acids: CASSPLGVEAAFF. CDR3 in DNA: TGTGCCAGCTCACCGCTCGGGGTGGAGGCAGCTTTCTTT.

The chain carries TRBV6-5 and TRBJ1-3; D unclear. This CDR3 has 16 amino acids. CDR1 and CDR2 (germline): MNHEY, SVGAGI. The V end was cut by 2 bases, the J end by 1 base, with 12 bases between. The CDR3 nucleotides are TGTGCCAGCAGTTACGGCACAGTTTCATCTGGAAACACCATATATTTT. It yields the protein CASSYGTVSSGNTIYF.

For the CDR3, the DNA is TGTGCCAGCAGCACGACCGCCGCCTATAATTCACCCCTCCACTTT. Its translation is CASSTTAAYNSPLHF. This chain uses TRBV28 with TRBJ1-6; D ambiguous. CDR3 length equals 15 residues. CDR1 is MDHEN and CDR2 is SYDVKM in the germline V gene. V was clipped by 6 bases and J by 2 bases, with 11 bases between them.

This clonotype was seen a handful of times. The chain employs TRBV12-3 or TRBV12-4 and TRBJ1-2, with D hard to call. V lost 3 bases to trimming and J lost 1 base, with 12 bases between them. The CDR3 loop spans 15 amino acids. CDR3 sequence: CASSFQAGVNYGYTF. The CDR3 DNA is TGTGCCAGCAGTTTTCAGGCAGGAGTTAACTATGGCTACACCTTC.

This clonotype was seen only a few times. The V and J genes are TRBV14 and TRBJ2-1, with D perhaps matching TRBD2 (5 bases). V was shortened by 0 bases and J by 7 bases, with 10 bases between the two germline ends. The CDR3 has 14 residues. Germline CDR1 SGHDN, CDR2 FVKESK. The CDR3 sequence is CASSQDRRGNEQFF. The CDR3 DNA reads TGTGCCAGCAGCCAAGATCGCCGGGGTAATGAGCAGTTCTTC.

This clonotype appeared a few times. V is TRBV7-9 and J is TRBJ1-6; D is perhaps TRBD1 (5 bases). The CDR3 sequence is 12 residues long. Trimming stripped 5 bases from V and 12 bases from J, with 11 bases between. Germline V gene lookup returns CDR1 SEHNR and CDR2 FQNEAQ (reference sequence). Here the CDR3 reads CASSNQGLPLHF. CDR3 DNA sequence: TGTGCCAGCAGCAACCAGGGATTACCCCTCCACTTT. Full variable domain (rest looked up from reference TRBV7-9 and TRBJ1-6): DTGVSQNPRHKITKRGQNVTFRCDPISEHNRLYWYRQTLGQGPEFLTYFQNEAQLEKSRLLSDRFSAERPKGSFSTLEIQRTEQGDSAMYLCASSNQGLPLHFGNGTRLTVT.

The chain joins TRBV20-1 to TRBJ1-2, with no clear D. Trimming cost V 0 bases and J 4 bases, with 9 bases left between them. There are 13 residues in the CDR3. Germline CDR1 is DFQATT and CDR2 is SNEGSKA (reference sequence). The CDR3 sequence: CSARDLKSYGYTF. In DNA form, the CDR3 reads TGCAGTGCTAGAGACCTCAAGTCCTATGGCTACACCTTC.